The 3 T cell receptor beta chains reported below all come from one sample, sequenced in a study of blood T cell repertoires in COVID-19 (TCRdb year 2020). The method was the immunoSEQ multiplex PCR assay. What TCRdb holds here is the immuneACCESS table cut down to in-frame rearrangements. Part of the clones is not present; checked against another copy, under half of the missing clones reflect an unresolved V gene, and the others are unexplained. This sample comprises roughly 76,000 clones, 90% of them detected only once. Approximately 1.5% of the sample is held by the ten biggest clonotypes. The specimen sequenced was peripheral blood. The receptor source for this set is a man aged 45-65 years with acute or convalescent COVID-19.

The chain joins TRBV7-8 to TRBJ2-1, with TRBD2 matching 8 bases. Germline-derived CDR1 and CDR2 are SGHVS and FQNEAQ. The ends lost 3 bases at V and 0 bases at J; junction bases unmatched: 4. The CDR3 contains 16 residues. The CDR3 bases are TGTGCCAGCAGCTTCTTTAGCGGGATCTCCTACAATGAGCAGTTCTTC. This codes for CASSFFSGISYNEQFF.

The chain is built from TRBV3-1 (or the pseudogene TRBV3-2) and TRBJ2-7; a weak D match, TRBD2 (6 bases). The CDR3 spans 14 residues. Trimming removed 1 base from V and 9 bases from J, with 16 bases in between. The germline CDR1 and CDR2 sequences are LGHDT and YNNKEL (reference sequence). The CDR3, as DNA: TGTGCCAGCAGCCAAGGGAACCGCGGGGTTTGGCAGTACTTC. Amino acid sequence: CASSQGNRGVWQYF.

This clone appeared once. The V gene is TRBV5-1, the J gene TRBJ2-7; D perhaps matches TRBD2 (6 bases). The CDR3 is made up of 15 amino acids. V lost 0 bases and J lost 0, with 10 bases in between. CDR1 and CDR2 (germline): SGHRS, YFSETQ. The CDR3 loop is CASSLGGTLSYEQYF. CDR3 nucleotides: TGCGCCAGCAGCTTGGGCGGGACCCTCTCCTACGAGCAGTACTTC.